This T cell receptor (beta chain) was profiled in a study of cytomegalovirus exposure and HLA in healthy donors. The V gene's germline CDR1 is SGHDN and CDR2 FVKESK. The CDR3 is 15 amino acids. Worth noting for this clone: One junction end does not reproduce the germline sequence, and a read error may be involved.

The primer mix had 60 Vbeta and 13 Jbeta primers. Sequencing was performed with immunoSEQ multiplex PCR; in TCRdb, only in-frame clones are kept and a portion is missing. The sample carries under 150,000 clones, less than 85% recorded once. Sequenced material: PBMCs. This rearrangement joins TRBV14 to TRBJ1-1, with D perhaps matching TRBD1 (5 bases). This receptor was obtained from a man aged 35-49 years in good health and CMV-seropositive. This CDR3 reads CASSQGRGRNSDAFF. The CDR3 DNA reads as TGTGCCAGCAGCCAAGGGAGGGGCCGAAACTCTGACGCTTTCTTT.